Listed below are T cell receptor beta chains from one sample, sequenced in a study of cytomegalovirus exposure and HLA in healthy donors. Sequencing used immunoSEQ multiplex PCR; TCRdb keeps in-frame clones, though not all of them. The sample shows roughly 220,000 clones, under 85% of them seen only once. The sequencing sample was made of PBMCs. These TCRs come from a man aged 45-65 years in good health and CMV-seronegative. Each CDR3 is given with its conserved first and last residue. Each record gives: V gene, CDR3 length, J gene, clone size, D gene, CDR3 DNA, CDR3 protein. A D gene is named only where the DNA matches it firmly. Clone size is shown for a subset of rows, as once, few, many or a class of expanded clone.

V gene: TRBV5-1; CDR3 length: 16; J gene: TRBJ2-2; clone size: .; D gene: TRBD2; CDR3 DNA: TGCGCCAGCAGCGCCGGGACTAGCGGGATCACCGGGGAGCTGTTTTTT; CDR3 protein: CASSAGTSGITGELFF
V gene: TRBV9; CDR3 length: 16; J gene: TRBJ2-2; clone size: .; D gene: TRBD1; CDR3 DNA: TGTGCCAGCAGCGCAAGGACAGGGTATAACACCGGGGAGCTGTTTTTT; CDR3 protein: CASSARTGYNTGELFF
V gene: TRBV2; CDR3 length: 17; J gene: TRBJ2-1; clone size: .; D gene: .; CDR3 DNA: TGTGCCAGCATTTGGGGGCTGATACGTTACGGGGATAATGAGCAGTTCTTC; CDR3 protein: CASIWGLIRYGDNEQFF
V gene: TRBV4-1; CDR3 length: 12; J gene: TRBJ2-1; clone size: .; D gene: .; CDR3 DNA: TGCGCCAGCAGCCAACCCCTAAATGAGCAGTTCTTC; CDR3 protein: CASSQPLNEQFF
V gene: TRBV6-6; CDR3 length: 11; J gene: TRBJ1-2; clone size: once; D gene: .; CDR3 DNA: TGTGCCAGCAGTATGGGCAGGGGCTACACCTTC; CDR3 protein: CASSMGRGYTF
V gene: TRBV28; CDR3 length: 15; J gene: TRBJ2-3; clone size: .; D gene: .; CDR3 DNA: TGTGCCAGCAGTGATGATGGGCAGGGCACAGATACGCAGTATTTT; CDR3 protein: CASSDDGQGTDTQYF
V gene: TRBV4-1; CDR3 length: 14; J gene: TRBJ2-1; clone size: few; D gene: .; CDR3 DNA: TGCGCCAGCAGCCAAGAGACTAGGGGTGATGAGCAGTTCTTC; CDR3 protein: CASSQETRGDEQFF
V gene: TRBV7-9; CDR3 length: 13; J gene: TRBJ2-2; clone size: .; D gene: TRBD2; CDR3 DNA: TGTGCCAGCAGCCTCGGGGGGGCCGGGGAGCTGTTTTTT; CDR3 protein: CASSLGGAGELFF
V gene: TRBV28; CDR3 length: 16; J gene: TRBJ2-2; clone size: few; D gene: TRBD2; CDR3 DNA: TGTGCCAGCAGACCTGGGACTAGCCGATACACCGGGGAGCTGTTTTTT; CDR3 protein: CASRPGTSRYTGELFF
V gene: TRBV5-1; CDR3 length: 16; J gene: TRBJ2-3; clone size: .; D gene: TRBD2; CDR3 DNA: TGCGCCAGCAGCTTAACTAGCGGCCCTGGGGGAGATACGCAGTATTTT; CDR3 protein: CASSLTSGPGGDTQYF
V gene: TRBV11-2; CDR3 length: 15; J gene: TRBJ2-7; clone size: few; D gene: TRBD2; CDR3 DNA: TGTGCCAGCAGCTCCACCTCTAGCGGGACCTACGAGCAGTACTTC; CDR3 protein: CASSSTSSGTYEQYF
V gene: TRBV5-1; CDR3 length: 18; J gene: TRBJ2-2; clone size: .; D gene: TRBD2; CDR3 DNA: TGCGCCAGCAGCTTAACCCAACTCCTAGCGGGACGAACCGGGGAGCTGTTTTTT; CDR3 protein: CASSLTQLLAGRTGELFF
V gene: TRBV28; CDR3 length: 15; J gene: TRBJ2-2; clone size: .; D gene: .; CDR3 DNA: TGTGCCAGCAGGCGTCCGGGACTCAATACCGGGGAGCTGTTTTTT; CDR3 protein: CASRRPGLNTGELFF
V gene: TRBV28; CDR3 length: 12; J gene: TRBJ1-2; clone size: once; D gene: .; CDR3 DNA: TGTGCCAGCAGGGCGACAGTCTATGGCTACACCTTC; CDR3 protein: CASRATVYGYTF
V gene: TRBV6-5; CDR3 length: 15; J gene: TRBJ2-3; clone size: .; D gene: TRBD2; CDR3 DNA: TGTGCCAGCAGTAGGGGACTAGCGGCGAGGACTGCGCAGTATTTT; CDR3 protein: CASSRGLAARTAQYF
V gene: TRBV7-9; CDR3 length: 16; J gene: TRBJ2-3; clone size: .; D gene: TRBD2; CDR3 DNA: TGTGCCAGCAGCCGCACTAGCGGGGTACGCACAGATACGCAGTATTTT; CDR3 protein: CASSRTSGVRTDTQYF
V gene: TRBV5-1; CDR3 length: 17; J gene: TRBJ2-6; clone size: .; D gene: TRBD1; CDR3 DNA: TGCGCCAGCAGCTTATACACAGGGGGCGCTGGGGCCAACGTCCTGACTTTC; CDR3 protein: CASSLYTGGAGANVLTF
V gene: TRBV11-2; CDR3 length: 15; J gene: TRBJ2-4; clone size: .; D gene: .; CDR3 DNA: TGTGCCAGCAGACCGTTACGGGGGGCCAAAAACATTCAGTACTTC; CDR3 protein: CASRPLRGAKNIQYF
V gene: TRBV28; CDR3 length: 15; J gene: TRBJ2-5; clone size: .; D gene: TRBD2; CDR3 DNA: TGTGCCAGCAGTTTACCCCCGGGAGGGACAGAGACCCAGTACTTC; CDR3 protein: CASSLPPGGTETQYF
V gene: TRBV7-8; CDR3 length: 18; J gene: TRBJ2-2; clone size: .; D gene: TRBD1; CDR3 DNA: TGTGCCAGCAGCCCCCCGAGGCGGACAGGGAAGGGGACCGGGGAGCTGTTTTTT; CDR3 protein: CASSPPRRTGKGTGELFF
V gene: TRBV25-1; CDR3 length: 16; J gene: TRBJ2-1; clone size: .; D gene: TRBD2; CDR3 DNA: TGTGCCAGCAGTGAAAAAACTAGCGGGAGGAGGGGGGAGCAGTTCTTC; CDR3 protein: CASSEKTSGRRGEQFF
V gene: TRBV5-1; CDR3 length: 13; J gene: TRBJ2-4; clone size: .; D gene: .; CDR3 DNA: TGCGCCAGCAGCCAGGGGTTACGCAACATTCAGTACTTC; CDR3 protein: CASSQGLRNIQYF
V gene: TRBV28; CDR3 length: 13; J gene: TRBJ2-7; clone size: .; D gene: .; CDR3 DNA: TGTGCCAGCAGTCCGTCAAGGGGTGGCGAGCAGTACTTC; CDR3 protein: CASSPSRGGEQYF
V gene: TRBV7-9; CDR3 length: 15; J gene: TRBJ1-5; clone size: .; D gene: .; CDR3 DNA: TGTGCCAGCAGCTTATCGGACAGCAACAATCAGCCCCAGCATTTT; CDR3 protein: CASSLSDSNNQPQHF
V gene: TRBV7-8; CDR3 length: 14; J gene: TRBJ2-7; clone size: .; D gene: .; CDR3 DNA: TGTGCCAGCAGCTTAGCGAGAGGCACTTACGAGCAGTACTTC; CDR3 protein: CASSLARGTYEQYF
V gene: TRBV7-8; CDR3 length: 16; J gene: TRBJ2-1; clone size: .; D gene: TRBD2; CDR3 DNA: TGTGCCAGCGACGAGAGCGGGAGAGGATCCTACAATGAGCAGTTCTTC; CDR3 protein: CASDESGRGSYNEQFF
V gene: TRBV7-8; CDR3 length: 17; J gene: TRBJ2-3; clone size: once; D gene: TRBD1; CDR3 DNA: TGTGCCAGCAGCGTCCGTTCAGGGGGCGTCCCCACAGATACGCAGTATTTT; CDR3 protein: CASSVRSGGVPTDTQYF
V gene: TRBV6-6; CDR3 length: 16; J gene: TRBJ1-4; clone size: few; D gene: .; CDR3 DNA: TGTGCCAGCAGTTCTCATGCGGAACAGAGGGGGGAAAAACTGTTTTTT; CDR3 protein: CASSSHAEQRGEKLFF
V gene: TRBV28; CDR3 length: 16; J gene: TRBJ2-3; clone size: .; D gene: TRBD1; CDR3 DNA: TGTGCCAGCAGTTTACCTGGACAGGCCCACACAGATACGCAGTATTTT; CDR3 protein: CASSLPGQAHTDTQYF
V gene: TRBV5-6; CDR3 length: 14; J gene: TRBJ1-2; clone size: .; D gene: TRBD1; CDR3 DNA: TGTGCCAGCAGCAACGACAGGGGACACTATGGCTACACCTTC; CDR3 protein: CASSNDRGHYGYTF
V gene: TRBV11-2; CDR3 length: 16; J gene: TRBJ2-1; clone size: few; D gene: TRBD2; CDR3 DNA: TGTGCCAGCAGACCACTAGCGGGAGGGCCCTACAATGAGCAGTTCTTC; CDR3 protein: CASRPLAGGPYNEQFF
V gene: TRBV5-1; CDR3 length: 14; J gene: TRBJ2-3; clone size: .; D gene: .; CDR3 DNA: TGCGCCAGCAGCTTGGGTCAGAGCACAGATACGCAGTATTTT; CDR3 protein: CASSLGQSTDTQYF
V gene: TRBV7-2; CDR3 length: 15; J gene: TRBJ1-4; clone size: .; D gene: .; CDR3 DNA: TGTGCCAGCAGCAACTCCGGACAGCTGAATGAAAAACTGTTTTTT; CDR3 protein: CASSNSGQLNEKLFF
V gene: TRBV7-9; CDR3 length: 16; J gene: TRBJ2-3; clone size: .; D gene: TRBD2; CDR3 DNA: TGTGCCAGCAGCTTACGGGGGACTAGCGGGACAGATACGCAGTATTTT; CDR3 protein: CASSLRGTSGTDTQYF
V gene: TRBV5-1; CDR3 length: 18; J gene: TRBJ2-1; clone size: .; D gene: .; CDR3 DNA: TGCGCCAGCAGCTTTTGGGGAGGTTTTTCGGGACTCTACAATGAGCAGTTCTTC; CDR3 protein: CASSFWGGFSGLYNEQFF
V gene: TRBV7-2; CDR3 length: 12; J gene: TRBJ2-7; clone size: .; D gene: .; CDR3 DNA: TGTGCCAGCAGCTTAACAAGAAACGAGCAGTACTTC; CDR3 protein: CASSLTRNEQYF
V gene: TRBV7-6; CDR3 length: 14; J gene: TRBJ1-2; clone size: .; D gene: .; CDR3 DNA: TGTGCCAGCAGCCCCGACAGGCCCTCCTATGGCTACACCTTC; CDR3 protein: CASSPDRPSYGYTF
V gene: TRBV15; CDR3 length: 14; J gene: TRBJ2-1; clone size: .; D gene: TRBD1; CDR3 DNA: TGTGCCACCAGCAGAGGGCAGGGGGACAATGAGCAGTTCTTC; CDR3 protein: CATSRGQGDNEQFF
V gene: TRBV6-5; CDR3 length: 15; J gene: TRBJ2-3; clone size: .; D gene: TRBD2; CDR3 DNA: TGTGCCAGCAGCAAAGCGGGGGATGGCACAGATACGCAGTATTTT; CDR3 protein: CASSKAGDGTDTQYF
V gene: TRBV28; CDR3 length: 14; J gene: TRBJ2-2; clone size: .; D gene: .; CDR3 DNA: TGTGCCAGCAGTTTAGGCGGGAACACCGGGGAGCTGTTTTTT; CDR3 protein: CASSLGGNTGELFF
V gene: TRBV28; CDR3 length: 14; J gene: TRBJ2-2; clone size: .; D gene: .; CDR3 DNA: TGTGCCAGCAGTTTGGGGCAGTACACCGGGGAGCTGTTTTTT; CDR3 protein: CASSLGQYTGELFF
V gene: TRBV5-8; CDR3 length: 15; J gene: TRBJ2-2; clone size: .; D gene: TRBD2; CDR3 DNA: TGTGCCGGGACTAGCCGAAGGGGAAACACCGGGGAGCTGTTTTTT; CDR3 protein: CAGTSRRGNTGELFF
V gene: TRBV6-5; CDR3 length: 16; J gene: TRBJ2-1; clone size: .; D gene: TRBD2; CDR3 DNA: TGTGCCAGCAGTTTCAGCGGGAGGGCCGTCTACAATGAGCAGTTCTTC; CDR3 protein: CASSFSGRAVYNEQFF
V gene: TRBV27; CDR3 length: 17; J gene: TRBJ2-3; clone size: .; D gene: TRBD1; CDR3 DNA: TGTGCCAGCAGTAGACCGGGACAGGGGGCAAGCACAGATACGCAGTATTTT; CDR3 protein: CASSRPGQGASTDTQYF
V gene: TRBV28; CDR3 length: 16; J gene: TRBJ2-7; clone size: .; D gene: TRBD2; CDR3 DNA: TGTGCCAGCAGTTTTGGACCCCTAGCGGGAGTGGGCGAGCAGTACTTC; CDR3 protein: CASSFGPLAGVGEQYF
V gene: TRBV19; CDR3 length: 16; J gene: TRBJ2-1; clone size: .; D gene: TRBD2; CDR3 DNA: TGTGCCAGTAGTATAGTCACCGGCGGGAGTAAGAATGAGCAGTTCTTC; CDR3 protein: CASSIVTGGSKNEQFF